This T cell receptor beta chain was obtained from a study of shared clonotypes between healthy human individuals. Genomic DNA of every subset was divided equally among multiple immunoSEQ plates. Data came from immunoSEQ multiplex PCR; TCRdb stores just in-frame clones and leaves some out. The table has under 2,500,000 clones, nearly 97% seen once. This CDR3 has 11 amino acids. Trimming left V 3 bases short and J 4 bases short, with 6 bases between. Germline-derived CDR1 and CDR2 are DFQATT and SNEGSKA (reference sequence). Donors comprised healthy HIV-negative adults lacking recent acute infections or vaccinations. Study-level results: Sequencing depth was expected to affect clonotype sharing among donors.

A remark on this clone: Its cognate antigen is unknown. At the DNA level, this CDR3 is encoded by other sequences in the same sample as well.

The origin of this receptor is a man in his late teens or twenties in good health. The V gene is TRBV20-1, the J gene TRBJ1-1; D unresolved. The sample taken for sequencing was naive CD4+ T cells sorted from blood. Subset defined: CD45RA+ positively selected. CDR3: CSASVVTEAFF. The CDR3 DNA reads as TGCAGTGCTAGTGTAGTCACTGAAGCTTTCTTT.